A selection of T cell receptor beta chains follows, all from one sample in a study of control samples from healthy donors and cancer patients. This table comes from immunoSEQ multiplex PCR, and its TCRdb copy is limited to in-frame clones, with some not included. The table has 110,000 or so clones, around 89% seen once. Sequenced material: blood. These receptors all come from a man in his forties or fifties in good health. The CDR3 runs from the conserved cysteine through the conserved F or W. D genes are given only for firm matches. A row's size may be missing; if present it is once, few, many or a size class.

CDR3,DNA,D,J,V,size
CASSPLAGGPQETQYF,TGTGCCAGCAGCCCCCTGGCGGGGGGGCCCCAAGAGACCCAGTACTTC,TRBD2,TRBJ2-5,TRBV7-9,-
CAWSVGGTAYNEQFF,TGTGCCTGGAGTGTAGGCGGGACGGCTTACAATGAGCAGTTCTTC,-,TRBJ2-1,TRBV30,-
CASSRGQTSYGYTF,TGTGCCAGCAGCCGAGGACAGACGAGCTATGGCTACACCTTC,-,TRBJ1-2,TRBV3-1/TRBV3-2,-
CASSLEGGHSYEQYF,TGTGCCAGCAGTTTGGAGGGGGGACATTCCTACGAGCAGTACTTC,-,TRBJ2-7,TRBV27,-
CASSLSAQVGYEQYF,TGTGCCAGCAGCTTAAGTGCGCAAGTCGGATACGAGCAGTACTTC,-,TRBJ2-7,TRBV11-2,-
CASSPETGYSTNTEAFF,TGTGCCAGCTCACCGGAGACAGGGTATTCGACGAACACTGAAGCTTTCTTT,TRBD1,TRBJ1-1,TRBV18,-
CASSQVQGAKNIQYF,TGCGCCAGCAGCCAAGTCCAGGGCGCCAAAAACATTCAGTACTTC,-,TRBJ2-4,TRBV4-1,-
CASGTGGNQPQHF,TGTGCCAGCGGCACAGGGGGCAATCAGCCCCAGCATTTT,TRBD1,TRBJ1-5,TRBV5-6,-
CASSPAHRARETQYF,TGTGCCAGCAGTCCCGCCCACAGGGCGCGAGAGACCCAGTACTTC,-,TRBJ2-5,TRBV6-5,-
CASSLESGAVSTDTQYF,TGTGCCAGCAGCTTGGAGTCAGGGGCAGTGTCCACAGATACGCAGTATTTT,-,TRBJ2-3,TRBV5-6,-
CASTPLGGLNTGELFF,TGTGCCAGCACCCCGTTGGGAGGGCTCAACACCGGGGAGCTGTTTTTT,TRBD2,TRBJ2-2,TRBV3-1/TRBV3-2,few
CASSQVGGRTGELFF,TGCGCCAGCAGCCAAGTGGGAGGGCGGACCGGGGAGCTGTTTTTT,TRBD2,TRBJ2-2,TRBV4-1,-
CASRETSGVYNEQFF,TGCGCCAGCAGGGAGACTAGCGGGGTCTACAATGAGCAGTTCTTC,TRBD2,TRBJ2-1,TRBV5-1,-
CASSRERGGDTEAFF,TGTGCCAGCTCACGGGAACGGGGAGGCGACACTGAAGCTTTCTTT,-,TRBJ1-1,TRBV18,-
CASSSSGANTDTQYF,TGCGCCAGCAGTAGCAGCGGAGCCAACACAGATACGCAGTATTTT,-,TRBJ2-3,TRBV5-1,once
CASRVGPGNEKLFF,TGTGCCAGCAGGGTGGGGCCAGGGAATGAAAAACTGTTTTTT,-,TRBJ1-4,TRBV6-5,-
CASSFDSSYNSPLHF,TGTGCCAGCAGCTTCGACAGCTCCTATAATTCACCCCTCCACTTT,-,TRBJ1-6,TRBV7-2,-
CASSLAPGEETQYF,TGTGCCAGCAGCTTGGCCCCGGGAGAAGAGACCCAGTACTTC,-,TRBJ2-5,TRBV5-8,-
CASSLIDRGTSYEQYF,TGTGCCAGCAGTTTAATCGACAGGGGTACTTCCTACGAGCAGTACTTC,TRBD1,TRBJ2-7,TRBV28,few
CASSETSGGASDTQYF,TGCGCCAGCAGCGAGACTAGCGGGGGGGCCTCCGATACGCAGTATTTT,TRBD2,TRBJ2-3,TRBV4-1,-
CASSEAWGSNQPQHF,TGTGCCAGCAGTGAAGCTTGGGGAAGCAATCAGCCCCAGCATTTT,-,TRBJ1-5,TRBV6-1,-
CASSLEPRTSGGAYTGELFF,TGTGCCAGCAGCTTAGAGCCACGGACTAGCGGGGGGGCCTACACCGGGGAGCTGTTTTTT,TRBD2,TRBJ2-2,TRBV11-3,-
CASSLAQETQYF,TGTGCCAGCAGCTTGGCACAAGAGACCCAGTACTTC,-,TRBJ2-5,TRBV11-2,-
CASSLTGGSNEKLFF,TGCGCCAGCAGCCTTACAGGGGGCTCCAATGAAAAACTGTTTTTT,TRBD1,TRBJ1-4,TRBV4-1,-
CASSIPGQGKWQPQHF,TGTGCCAGTAGTATACCGGGGCAGGGGAAATGGCAGCCCCAGCATTTT,-,TRBJ1-5,TRBV19,-
CASSNGGLPYGYTF,TGTGCCAGCAGCAACGGGGGTCTACCCTATGGCTACACCTTC,-,TRBJ1-2,TRBV6-5,-
CAWSGGQGVSNYF,TGTGCCTGGAGTGGGGGACAGGGGGTCTCCAATTACTTC,TRBD1,TRBJ2-7,TRBV30,few
CASSRAGQNYGYTF,TGTGCCAGCAGCCGGGCGGGTCAGAACTATGGCTACACCTTC,-,TRBJ1-2,TRBV5-6,-
CASSSGTGFPDTQYF,TGTGCCAGCAGCTCCGGGACAGGGTTTCCAGATACGCAGTATTTT,TRBD1,TRBJ2-3,TRBV11-3,-
CASSTQSGIDEQYF,TGTGCCAGTAGTACCCAATCGGGGATCGACGAGCAGTACTTC,-,TRBJ2-7,TRBV19,few
CASSTTGGGEQYF,TGTGCCAGTAGTACCACAGGGGGTGGCGAGCAGTACTTC,TRBD1,TRBJ2-7,TRBV19,once
CASSAGLALNEQFF,TGTGCCAGCAGTGCGGGACTAGCTCTCAATGAGCAGTTCTTC,TRBD2,TRBJ2-1,TRBV2,once
CATSDPGQGSYNEQFF,TGTGCCACCAGTGACCCTGGACAGGGATCCTACAATGAGCAGTTCTTC,TRBD1,TRBJ2-1,TRBV24-1,-
CASSQARGQGNTIYF,TGCGCCAGCAGCCAAGCCCGGGGACAGGGGAACACCATATATTTT,TRBD1,TRBJ1-3,TRBV4-1,-